This record concerns one TCR beta chain sequence. The assay was immunoSEQ multiplex PCR, and TCRdb's table has in-frame clones only and misses some. The sample has approximately 400,000 clones, about 96% seen once. This record belongs to a study of shared clonotypes between healthy human individuals. The CDR3 has 14 residues. Per germline, CDR1 KGHSH and CDR2 LQKENI. V was cut by 2 bases and J by 5 bases, with 10 bases left in between. The source of this sequence is a man aged 25-45 years in good health. The rearrangement links TRBV18 to TRBJ1-5; D gene unclear. Sequencing input: memory CD8+ T cells sorted from blood. Described subset: CD45RO+ cells pooled with CCR7-negative TemRA cells. CDR3 amino acids: CASSPVPRDQPQHF. CDR3 coding DNA: TGTGCCAGCTCACCAGTACCTCGCGATCAGCCCCAGCATTTT.